These T cell receptor beta chains were read from a single sample in a study of shared clonotypes between healthy human individuals. The table came from immunoSEQ multiplex PCR; TCRdb's copy has only in-frame clones and leaves some out. The table includes around 480,000 clones, roughly 79% detected once. Input material: PBMCs. These TCRs come from a woman between 35 and 50 years old in good health. Some clones in this sample may be carry-over from other donors' samples. Each CDR3 is given with its conserved first and last residue. The D gene is left open where the match is weak. Expanded clones are given a class, and other clones once, few, many or no size at all.

V	J	D	size	DNA	CDR3
TRBV29-1	TRBJ2-1	.	few	TGCAGCGCCGGAATGGGGTCCTACAATGAGCAGTTCTTC	CSAGMGSYNEQFF
TRBV2	TRBJ2-3	TRBD1	.	TGTGCCATCCCGGGACAGGGGGCTGGTACGCAGTATTTT	CAIPGQGAGTQYF
TRBV12-5	TRBJ1-1	.	few	TGTGCTAGTGGTACAGGGTCGGGCACTGAAGCTTTCTTT	CASGTGSGTEAFF
TRBV27	TRBJ2-1	.	.	TGTGCCAGCAGTTTATCAGGGAGTGAGCAGTTCTTC	CASSLSGSEQFF
TRBV7-9	TRBJ1-1	.	.	TGTGCCAGCAGCTTAGAAGGGGGGATTGGAACTTTCTTT	CASSLEGGIGTFF
TRBV11-3	TRBJ2-7	TRBD1	.	TGTGCCAGCAGCTTAGAAGCCGGGGACAGCTACGAGCAGTACTTC	CASSLEAGDSYEQYF
TRBV10-3	TRBJ2-1	.	.	TGTGCCATCAGTGAGTCGCTAGCTGGGGAGCAGTTCTTC	CAISESLAGEQFF
TRBV7-2	TRBJ2-1	.	.	TGTGCCAGCAGCTCCACAGTTGGTGAGCAGTTCTTC	CASSSTVGEQFF
TRBV19	TRBJ2-2	.	.	TGTGCCAGTAGTTTGGGTGGTTCAAGCACCGGGGAGCTGTTTTTT	CASSLGGSSTGELFF
TRBV6-6	TRBJ2-7	TRBD2	.	TGTGCCAGCGGGAGGGGTGAGCAGTACTTC	CASGRGEQYF
TRBV2	TRBJ2-1	.	.	TGTGCCAGCAGTGAAGTAGGGTTAGGCAGGGCCCAGTTCTTC	CASSEVGLGRAQFF
TRBV18	TRBJ1-2	.	.	TGTGCCAGCTCACCGCCGGCAGGGAGGTTTGGCTACACCTTC	CASSPPAGRFGYTF
TRBV5-4	TRBJ1-5	.	once	TGTGCCAGCAGCCGAAATGGTCAGCCCCAGCATTTT	CASSRNGQPQHF
TRBV5-4	TRBJ1-1	.	.	TGTGCCAGCAGCTTGGCCAGGGCCGGGTTGGGCACTGAAGCTTTCTTT	CASSLARAGLGTEAFF
TRBV6-4	TRBJ2-3	TRBD2	.	TGTGCCAGCAGTGACACTAGCGGGACCCTTCTGAGCACAGATACGCAGTATTTT	CASSDTSGTLLSTDTQYF
TRBV10-3	TRBJ2-7	TRBD1	.	TGTGCCACCACGACGGACAGGGGTCAATACGAGCAGTACTTC	CATTTDRGQYEQYF
TRBV10-3	TRBJ2-7	.	.	TGTGCCATCACCCCAGGGCCCACCTACGAGCAGTACTTC	CAITPGPTYEQYF
TRBV4-2	TRBJ2-2	TRBD2	few	TGTGCCAGCAGCCAAGATTCCCTAGCGGGAACCGGGGAGCTGTTTTTT	CASSQDSLAGTGELFF
TRBV6-1	TRBJ1-1	.	few	TGTGCCACGATAGGGGTGGCGAACACTGAAGCTTTCTTT	CATIGVANTEAFF
TRBV19	TRBJ2-7	.	.	TGTGCCAGTAGTACCACGGTTGGGGAGGCCTACGAGCAGTACTTC	CASSTTVGEAYEQYF
TRBV19	TRBJ2-7	TRBD1	.	TGTGCCAGTAGTGGGACCGGGACAGGGTACCACGAGCAGTACTTC	CASSGTGTGYHEQYF
TRBV16	TRBJ2-1	.	.	TGTGCCAGCAGCTTGGGGACGGGGTACAATGAGCAGTTCTTC	CASSLGTGYNEQFF
TRBV6-5	TRBJ2-1	TRBD2	.	TGTGCCAGCAGTTACGAACCCGGGAGGCCAAATGAGCAGTTCTTC	CASSYEPGRPNEQFF
TRBV27	TRBJ2-3	TRBD2	.	TGTGCCAGCAGTTTACAGTTCCTAGCGGCTAGCACAGATACGCAGTATTTT	CASSLQFLAASTDTQYF
TRBV29-1	TRBJ1-4	TRBD1	.	TGCAGCGTTGAAGACGGGACAGGGAGTGAAAAACTGTTTTTT	CSVEDGTGSEKLFF
TRBV5-1	TRBJ1-2	TRBD1	once	TGCGCCAGCAGCCCCGCAGGACAGGGTCGCAGCTATGGCTACACCTTC	CASSPAGQGRSYGYTF
TRBV4-2	TRBJ1-4	TRBD1	once	TGTGCCAGCAGCCTTACAGGGGGCTCTAATGAAAAACTGTTTTTT	CASSLTGGSNEKLFF
TRBV7-8	TRBJ1-3	.	.	TGTGCCAGCAGCTGGGGAAGGGGAACAGGAAACACCATATATTTT	CASSWGRGTGNTIYF
TRBV9	TRBJ1-2	.	.	TGTGCCAGCAGCGTCGTTGGTAACTATGGCTACACCTTC	CASSVVGNYGYTF
TRBV5-1	TRBJ1-1	.	.	TGCGCCAGCAGCTTCGTAGGGAACACTGAAGCTTTCTTT	CASSFVGNTEAFF
TRBV19	TRBJ2-1	TRBD1	.	TGTGCCAGTAGTATCCGACAGGGAATGGGTGAGCAGTTCTTC	CASSIRQGMGEQFF
TRBV15	TRBJ1-5	.	once	TGTGCCACCAGCAGTGCTGCGGGAGCCCAGCATTTT	CATSSAAGAQHF
TRBV30	TRBJ1-3	TRBD1	many	TGTGCCTGGAGGGACAGGGTGGGAGGAAACACCATATATTTT	CAWRDRVGGNTIYF
TRBV5-1	TRBJ1-2	.	.	TGCGCCAGCAGCTTGCCTGGGGACGGCTACACCTTC	CASSLPGDGYTF